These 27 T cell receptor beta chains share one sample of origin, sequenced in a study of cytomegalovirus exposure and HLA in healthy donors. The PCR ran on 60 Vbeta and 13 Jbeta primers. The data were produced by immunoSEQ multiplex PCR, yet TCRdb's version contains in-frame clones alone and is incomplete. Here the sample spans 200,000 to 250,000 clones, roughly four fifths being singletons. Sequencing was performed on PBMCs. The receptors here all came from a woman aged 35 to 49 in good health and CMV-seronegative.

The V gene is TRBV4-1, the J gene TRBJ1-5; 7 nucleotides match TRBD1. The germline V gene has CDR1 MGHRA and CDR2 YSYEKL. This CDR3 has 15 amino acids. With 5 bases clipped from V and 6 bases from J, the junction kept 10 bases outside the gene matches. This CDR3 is CASSSQEGAGQPQHF. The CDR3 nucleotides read TGCGCCAGCAGCTCACAGGAGGGGGCCGGTCAGCCCCAGCATTTT.

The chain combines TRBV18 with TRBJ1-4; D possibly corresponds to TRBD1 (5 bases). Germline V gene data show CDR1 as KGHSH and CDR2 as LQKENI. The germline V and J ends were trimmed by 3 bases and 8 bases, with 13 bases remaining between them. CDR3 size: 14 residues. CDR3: CASSPGGLEEKLFF. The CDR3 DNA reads TGTGCCAGCTCACCGGGGGGACTCGAAGAAAAACTGTTTTTT.

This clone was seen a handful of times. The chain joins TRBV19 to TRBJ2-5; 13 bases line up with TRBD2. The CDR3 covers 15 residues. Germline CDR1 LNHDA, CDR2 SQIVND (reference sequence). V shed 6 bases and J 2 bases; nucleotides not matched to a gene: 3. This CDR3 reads CASRPGLAGQETQYF. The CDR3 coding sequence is TGTGCCAGTAGACCGGGACTAGCGGGACAAGAGACCCAGTACTTC.

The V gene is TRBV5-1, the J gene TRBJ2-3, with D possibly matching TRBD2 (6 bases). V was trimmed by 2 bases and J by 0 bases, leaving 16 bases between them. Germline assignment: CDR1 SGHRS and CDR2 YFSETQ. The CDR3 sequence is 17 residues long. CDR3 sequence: CASSFLMGGTSTDTQYF. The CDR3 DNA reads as TGCGCCAGCAGCTTCCTAATGGGGGGTACTAGCACAGATACGCAGTATTTT.

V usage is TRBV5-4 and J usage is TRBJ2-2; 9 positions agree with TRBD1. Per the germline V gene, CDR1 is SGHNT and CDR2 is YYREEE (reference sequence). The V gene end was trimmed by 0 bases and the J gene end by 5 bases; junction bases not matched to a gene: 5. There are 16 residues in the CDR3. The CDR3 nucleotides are TGTGCCAGCAGCTTGGGTCGGGACAGGGCGACCGGGGAGCTGTTTTTT. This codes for CASSLGRDRATGELFF.

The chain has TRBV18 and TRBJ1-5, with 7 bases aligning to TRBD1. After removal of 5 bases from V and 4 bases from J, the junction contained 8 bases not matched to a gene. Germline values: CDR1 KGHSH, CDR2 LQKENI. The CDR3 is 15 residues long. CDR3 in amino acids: CASSITGDLNQPQHF. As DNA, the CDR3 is TGTGCCAGCTCAATTACAGGGGACCTAAATCAGCCCCAGCATTTT.

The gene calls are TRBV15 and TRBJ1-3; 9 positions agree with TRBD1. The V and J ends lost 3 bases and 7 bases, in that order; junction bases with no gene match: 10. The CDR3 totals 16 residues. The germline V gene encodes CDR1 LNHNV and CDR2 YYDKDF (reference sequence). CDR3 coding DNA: TGTGCCACCAGCAGGGCCGGGACAGGGAGCCTCAACACCATATATTTT. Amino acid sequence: CATSRAGTGSLNTIYF.

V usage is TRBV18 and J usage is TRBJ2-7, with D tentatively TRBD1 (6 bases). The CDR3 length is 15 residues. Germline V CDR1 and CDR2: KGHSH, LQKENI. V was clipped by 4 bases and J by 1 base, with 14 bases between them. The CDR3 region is CASSLQGSPSYEQYF. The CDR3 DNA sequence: TGTGCCAGCTCACTACAGGGATCCCCATCCTACGAGCAGTACTTC.

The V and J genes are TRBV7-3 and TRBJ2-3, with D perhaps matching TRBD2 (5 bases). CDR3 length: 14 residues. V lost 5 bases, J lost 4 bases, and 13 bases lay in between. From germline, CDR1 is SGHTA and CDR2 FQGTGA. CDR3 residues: CASSPLGGADTQYF. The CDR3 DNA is TGTGCCAGCAGCCCTCTCGGAGGCGCAGATACGCAGTATTTT.

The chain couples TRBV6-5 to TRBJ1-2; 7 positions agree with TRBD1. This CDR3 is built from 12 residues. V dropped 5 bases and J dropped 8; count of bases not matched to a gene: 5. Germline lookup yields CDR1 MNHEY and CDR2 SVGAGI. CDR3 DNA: TGTGCCAGCAGTCCCACAGGGGACGGCTACACCTTC. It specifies CASSPTGDGYTF.

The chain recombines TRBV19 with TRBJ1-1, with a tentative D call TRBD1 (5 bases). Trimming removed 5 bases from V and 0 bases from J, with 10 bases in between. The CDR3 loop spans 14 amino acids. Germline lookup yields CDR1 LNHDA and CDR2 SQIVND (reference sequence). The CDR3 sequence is CASSAGQMNTEAFF. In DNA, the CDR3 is TGTGCCAGTAGTGCAGGGCAGATGAACACTGAAGCTTTCTTT.

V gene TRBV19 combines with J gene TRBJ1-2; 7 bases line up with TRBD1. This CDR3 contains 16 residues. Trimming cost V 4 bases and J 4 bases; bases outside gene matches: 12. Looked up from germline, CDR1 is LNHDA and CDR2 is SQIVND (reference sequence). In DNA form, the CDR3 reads TGTGCCAGTAGTACCAAGCTACAGGGGAGGACCTATGGCTACACCTTC. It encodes CASSTKLQGRTYGYTF. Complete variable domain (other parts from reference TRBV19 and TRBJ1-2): DGGITQSPKYLFRKEGQNVTLSCEQNLNHDAMYWYRQDPGQGLRLIYYSQIVNDFQKGDIAEGYSVSREKKESFPLTVTSAQKNPTAFYLCASSTKLQGRTYGYTFGSGTRLTVV.

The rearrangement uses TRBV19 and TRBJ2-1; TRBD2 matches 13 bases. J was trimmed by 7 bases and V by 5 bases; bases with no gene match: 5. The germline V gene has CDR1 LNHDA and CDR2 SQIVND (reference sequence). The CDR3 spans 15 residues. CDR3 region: CASSARTSGSNEQFF. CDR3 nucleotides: TGTGCCAGTAGTGCCCGGACTAGCGGGAGTAATGAGCAGTTCTTC.

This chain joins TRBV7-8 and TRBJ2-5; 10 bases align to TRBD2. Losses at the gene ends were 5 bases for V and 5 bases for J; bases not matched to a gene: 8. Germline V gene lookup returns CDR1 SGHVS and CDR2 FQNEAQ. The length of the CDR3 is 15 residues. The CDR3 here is CASSPSGRAVETQYF. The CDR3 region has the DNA TGTGCCAGCAGCCCGAGCGGGAGGGCCGTGGAGACCCAGTACTTC.

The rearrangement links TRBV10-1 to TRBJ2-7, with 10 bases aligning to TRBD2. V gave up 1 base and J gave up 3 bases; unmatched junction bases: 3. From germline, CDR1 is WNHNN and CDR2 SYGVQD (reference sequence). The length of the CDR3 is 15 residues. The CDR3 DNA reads TGCGCCAGCAGTGAGTATCCTAGCGGGAGCTACGAGCAGTACTTC. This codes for CASSEYPSGSYEQYF.

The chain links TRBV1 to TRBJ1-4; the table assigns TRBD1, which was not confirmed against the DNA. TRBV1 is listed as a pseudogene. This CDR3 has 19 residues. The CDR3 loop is CTSSQVPPPAADTNEKLFF. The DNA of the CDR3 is TGCACCAGCAGCCAAGTTCCCCCCCCGGCGGCGGACACAAATGAAAAACTGTTTTTT.

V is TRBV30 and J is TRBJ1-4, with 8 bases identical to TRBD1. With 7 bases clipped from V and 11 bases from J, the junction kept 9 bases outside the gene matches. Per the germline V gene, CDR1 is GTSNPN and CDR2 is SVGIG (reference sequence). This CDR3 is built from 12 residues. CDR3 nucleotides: TGTGCCTACGGGACAGGAGGAAGGAAACTGTTTTTT. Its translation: CAYGTGGRKLFF.

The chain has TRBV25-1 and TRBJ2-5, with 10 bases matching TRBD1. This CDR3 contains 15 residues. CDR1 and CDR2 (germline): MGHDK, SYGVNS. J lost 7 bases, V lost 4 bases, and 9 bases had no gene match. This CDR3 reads CASSVPGQGMGTQYF. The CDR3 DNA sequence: TGTGCCAGCAGTGTCCCGGGACAGGGGATGGGGACCCAGTACTTC. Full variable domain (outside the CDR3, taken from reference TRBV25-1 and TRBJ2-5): EADIYQTPRYLVIGTGKKITLECSQTMGHDKMYWYQQDPGMELHLIHYSYGVNSTEKGDLSSESTVSRIRTEHFPLTLESARPSHTSQYLCASSVPGQGMGTQYFGPGTRLLVL.

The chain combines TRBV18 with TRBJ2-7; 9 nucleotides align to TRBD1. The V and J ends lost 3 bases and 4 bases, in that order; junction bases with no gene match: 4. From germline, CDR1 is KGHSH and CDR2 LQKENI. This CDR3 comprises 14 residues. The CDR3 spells CASSPKGQGYEQYF. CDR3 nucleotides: TGTGCCAGCTCACCTAAGGGACAGGGATACGAGCAGTACTTC.

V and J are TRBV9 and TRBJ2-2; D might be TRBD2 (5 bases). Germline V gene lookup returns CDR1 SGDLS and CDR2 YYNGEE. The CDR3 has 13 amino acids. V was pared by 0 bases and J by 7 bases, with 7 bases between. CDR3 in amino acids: CASSVGSGGELFF. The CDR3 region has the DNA TGTGCCAGCAGCGTAGGCAGCGGCGGGGAGCTGTTTTTT.

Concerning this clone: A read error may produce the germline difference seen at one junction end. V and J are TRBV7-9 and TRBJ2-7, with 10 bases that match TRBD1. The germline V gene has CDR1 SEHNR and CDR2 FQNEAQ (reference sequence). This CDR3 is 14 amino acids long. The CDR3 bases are TGTTCCAGCAGCTTCGGACAGGGGGCCTACGAGCAGTACTTC. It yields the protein CSSSFGQGAYEQYF. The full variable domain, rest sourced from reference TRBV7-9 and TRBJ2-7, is DTGVSQNPRHKITKRGQNVTFRCDPISEHNRLYWYRQTLGQGPEFLTYFQNEAQLEKSRLLSDRFSAERPKGSFSTLEIQRTEQGDSAMYLCSSSFGQGAYEQYFGPGTRLTVT.

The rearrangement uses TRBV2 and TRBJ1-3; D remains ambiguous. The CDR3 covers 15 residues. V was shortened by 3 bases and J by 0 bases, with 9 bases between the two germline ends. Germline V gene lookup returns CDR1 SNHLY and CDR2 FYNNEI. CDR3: CASSDQVSSGNTIYF. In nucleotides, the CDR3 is TGTGCCAGCAGTGATCAGGTTTCCTCTGGAAACACCATATATTTT. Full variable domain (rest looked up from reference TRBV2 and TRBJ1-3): EPEVTQTPSHQVTQMGQEVILRCVPISNHLYFYWYRQILGQKVEFLVSFYNNEISEKSEIFDDQFSVERPDGSNFTLKIRSTKLEDSAMYFCASSDQVSSGNTIYFGEGSWLTVV.

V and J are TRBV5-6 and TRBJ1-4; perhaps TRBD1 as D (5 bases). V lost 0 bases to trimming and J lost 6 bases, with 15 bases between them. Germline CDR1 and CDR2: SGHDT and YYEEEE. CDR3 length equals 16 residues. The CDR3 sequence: CASSLEPGVADEKLFF. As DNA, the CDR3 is TGTGCCAGCAGCTTGGAGCCGGGGGTAGCAGATGAAAAACTGTTTTTT.

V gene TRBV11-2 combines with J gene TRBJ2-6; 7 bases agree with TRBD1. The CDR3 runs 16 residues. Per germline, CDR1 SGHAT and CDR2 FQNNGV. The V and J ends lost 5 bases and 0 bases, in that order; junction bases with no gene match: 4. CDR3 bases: TGTGCCAGCAGCCGGACAGGCCGCTCTGGGGCCAACGTCCTGACTTTC. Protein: CASSRTGRSGANVLTF.

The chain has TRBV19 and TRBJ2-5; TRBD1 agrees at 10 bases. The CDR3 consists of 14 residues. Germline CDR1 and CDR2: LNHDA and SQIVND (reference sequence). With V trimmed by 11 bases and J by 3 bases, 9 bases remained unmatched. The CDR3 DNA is TGTGCCCCCTTTCCCGGGACAGGGGAAGAGACCCAGTACTTC. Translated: CAPFPGTGEETQYF.

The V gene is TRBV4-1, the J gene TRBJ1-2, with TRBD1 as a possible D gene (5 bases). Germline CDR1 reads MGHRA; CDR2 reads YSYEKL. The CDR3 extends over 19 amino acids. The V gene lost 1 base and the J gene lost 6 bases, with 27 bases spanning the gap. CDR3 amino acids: CASSQGFLVQGNPGHGYTF. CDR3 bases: TGCGCCAGCAGCCAAGGGTTTTTGGTGCAGGGTAACCCCGGACATGGCTACACCTTC.

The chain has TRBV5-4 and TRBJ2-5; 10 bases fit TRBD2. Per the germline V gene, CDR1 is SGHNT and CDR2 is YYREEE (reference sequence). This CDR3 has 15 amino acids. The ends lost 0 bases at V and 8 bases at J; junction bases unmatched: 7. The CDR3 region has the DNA TGTGCCAGCAGCTTGGCTCTAGCGGGAGAGGGCACCCAGTACTTC. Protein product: CASSLALAGEGTQYF. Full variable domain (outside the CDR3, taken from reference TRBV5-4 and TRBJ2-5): ETGVTQSPTHLIKTRGQQVTLRCSSQSGHNTVSWYQQALGQGPQFIFQYYREEENGRGNFPPRFSGLQFPNYSSELNVNALELDDSALYLCASSLALAGEGTQYFGPGTRLLVL.